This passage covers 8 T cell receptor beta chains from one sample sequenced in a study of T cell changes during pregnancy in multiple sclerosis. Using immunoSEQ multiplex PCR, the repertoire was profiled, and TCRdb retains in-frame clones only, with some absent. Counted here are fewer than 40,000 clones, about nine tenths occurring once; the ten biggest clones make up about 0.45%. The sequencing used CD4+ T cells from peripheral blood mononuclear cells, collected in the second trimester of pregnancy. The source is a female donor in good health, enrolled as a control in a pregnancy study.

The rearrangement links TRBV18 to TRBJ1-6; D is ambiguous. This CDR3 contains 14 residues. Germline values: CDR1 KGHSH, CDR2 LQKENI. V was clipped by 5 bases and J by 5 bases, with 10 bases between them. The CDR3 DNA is TGTGCCAGCTCAGTCGTACGGGATAATTCACCCCTCCACTTT. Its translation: CASSVVRDNSPLHF.

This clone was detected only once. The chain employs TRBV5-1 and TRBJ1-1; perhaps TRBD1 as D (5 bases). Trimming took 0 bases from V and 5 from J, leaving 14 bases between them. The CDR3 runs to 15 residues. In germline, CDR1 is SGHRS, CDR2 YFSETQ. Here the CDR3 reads CASSLEIRGGTEAFF. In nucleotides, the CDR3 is TGCGCCAGCAGCTTGGAGATTAGGGGAGGGACTGAAGCTTTCTTT.

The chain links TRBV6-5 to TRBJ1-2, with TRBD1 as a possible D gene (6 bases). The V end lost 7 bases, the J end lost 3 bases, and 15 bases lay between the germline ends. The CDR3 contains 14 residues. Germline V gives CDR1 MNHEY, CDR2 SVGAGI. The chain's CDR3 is CASTNRAGDYGYTF. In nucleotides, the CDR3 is TGTGCCAGCACCAACAGGGCCGGGGACTATGGCTACACCTTC.

The CDR3 region is CASSVEAGGPTDTQYF. Written as DNA, the CDR3 is TGTGCCAGCAGCGTAGAGGCGGGGGGGCCCACAGATACGCAGTATTTT. V usage is TRBV9 and J usage is TRBJ2-3; 9 bases match TRBD2. Trimming took 0 bases from V and 2 from J; bases not matched to a gene: 4. The CDR3 consists of 16 residues. Looked up from germline, CDR1 is SGDLS and CDR2 is YYNGEE.

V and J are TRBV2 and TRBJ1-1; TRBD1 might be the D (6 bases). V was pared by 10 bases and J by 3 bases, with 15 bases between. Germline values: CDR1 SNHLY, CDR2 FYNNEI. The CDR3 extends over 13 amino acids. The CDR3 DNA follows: TGTGCCACCCTAGTACGGACAGACACTGAAGCTTTCTTT. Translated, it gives CATLVRTDTEAFF.

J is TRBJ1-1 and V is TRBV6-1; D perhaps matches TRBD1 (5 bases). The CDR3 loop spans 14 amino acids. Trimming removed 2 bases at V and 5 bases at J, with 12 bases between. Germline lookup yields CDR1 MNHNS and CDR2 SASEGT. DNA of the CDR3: TGTGCCAGCAGTGAACGCAGGGTTGGAACTGAAGCTTTCTTT. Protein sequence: CASSERRVGTEAFF.

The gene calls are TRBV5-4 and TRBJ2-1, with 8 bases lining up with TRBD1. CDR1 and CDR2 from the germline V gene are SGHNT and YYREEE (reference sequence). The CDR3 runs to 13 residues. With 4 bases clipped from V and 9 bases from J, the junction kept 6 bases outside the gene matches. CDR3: CASSRDRQGEQFF. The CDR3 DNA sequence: TGTGCCAGCAGCCGGGACAGGCAAGGTGAGCAGTTCTTC.

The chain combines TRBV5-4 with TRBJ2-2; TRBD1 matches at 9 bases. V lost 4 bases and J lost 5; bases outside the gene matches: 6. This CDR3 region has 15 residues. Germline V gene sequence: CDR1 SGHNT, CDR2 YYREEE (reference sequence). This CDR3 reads CASSPGTGKTGELFF. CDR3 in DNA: TGTGCCAGCAGCCCCGGGACAGGGAAGACCGGGGAGCTGTTTTTT.